This T cell receptor (beta chain) was documented in a study of T cell responses to AZD1222 COVID-19 vaccine. Germline trimming cut 5 bases from V and 3 bases from J; bases unmatched to any gene: 6. The V gene's germline CDR1 is SGHRS and CDR2 YFSETQ. The CDR3 runs to 14 residues. Sequencing used immunoSEQ multiplex PCR; TCRdb keeps in-frame clones, though not all of them. The table lists roughly 200,000 clones, roughly 94% of them singletons, with 1.5% to 2% in the top ten. This clone was seen a few times. No antigen is known for it. Broader study findings: AZD1222 recipients seropositive at baseline numbered only 5 or 6. Among spike-specific TCRs, nearly half reportedly target unmutated variant regions. Only after the peak T cell response were repertoires sampled.

This receptor was obtained from an adult who received the MenACWY meningococcal vaccine as a control. Here the sequenced sample was peripheral blood, taken 28 days after the second dose of the MenACWY control vaccine. The chain combines TRBV5-1 with TRBJ2-7; TRBD1 agrees at 9 bases. In DNA, the CDR3 is TGCGCCAGCAGAACGGGACAGGGCCTCTACGAGCAGTACTTC. Its translation: CASRTGQGLYEQYF.